Sequencing of this T cell receptor (beta chain) was carried out in a study of T cells in Graves' hyperthyroidism and ophthalmopathy. With 4 bases clipped from V and 4 bases from J, the junction kept 6 bases outside the gene matches. Per germline, CDR1 SGHRS and CDR2 YFSETQ. The CDR3 sequence is 15 residues long. Recently diagnosed hyperthyroidism of less than 2 months' duration affected patients aged 18 to 65. Uncontrolled infections, other autoimmune diseases, pregnancy or lactation led to exclusion of patients. Researchers amplified the TCR beta CDR3 regions from RNA transcripts. The HTBI primer set drove a first-round RT-PCR of the TCR CDR3. TCRdb analysed the multiplex PCR reads with MiXCR anew, one entry per CDR3 protein. The sample has around 350,000 distinct CDR3 sequences, around a quarter seen once. Turning to this clonotype: What it binds is not known.

Notes on the study in general: Also found in blood were most expanded thyroid clonotypes above 0.001.

Sequenced sample: blood. The TCR was taken from a man over 45 with Graves' hyperthyroidism. This chain links TRBV5-1 with TRBJ2-1, with TRBD1 matching 9 bases. The CDR3: CASSADRGRYNEQFF. CDR3 in DNA: TGCGCCAGCAGCGCGGACAGGGGAAGATACAATGAGCAGTTCTTC.